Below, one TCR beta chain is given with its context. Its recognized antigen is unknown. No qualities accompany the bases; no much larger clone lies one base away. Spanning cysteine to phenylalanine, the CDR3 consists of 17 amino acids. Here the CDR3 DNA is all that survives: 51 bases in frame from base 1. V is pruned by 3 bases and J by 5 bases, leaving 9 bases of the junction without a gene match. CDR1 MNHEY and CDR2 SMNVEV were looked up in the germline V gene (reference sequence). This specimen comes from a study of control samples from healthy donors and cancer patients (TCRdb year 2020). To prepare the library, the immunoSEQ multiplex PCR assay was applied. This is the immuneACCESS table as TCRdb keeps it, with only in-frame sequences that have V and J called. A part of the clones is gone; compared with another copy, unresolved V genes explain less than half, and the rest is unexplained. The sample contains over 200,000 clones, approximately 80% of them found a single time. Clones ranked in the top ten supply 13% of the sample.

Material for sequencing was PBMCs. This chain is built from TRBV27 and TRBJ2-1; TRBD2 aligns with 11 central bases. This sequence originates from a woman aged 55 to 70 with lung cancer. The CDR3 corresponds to CASSFIAGGLQNNEQFF. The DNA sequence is TGTGCCAGCAGTTTTATAGCGGGAGGGCTACAAAACAATGAGCAGTTCTTC.